This T cell receptor beta chain was captured by sequencing in a study of blood T cell repertoires in COVID-19. Study in general: T cells, B-cell-depleted T cells, or PBMCs provided the cDNA or gDNA that served as material.

The germline V gene has CDR1 MGHRA and CDR2 YSYEKL. V lost 3 bases to trimming and J lost 4 bases, with 13 bases between them. The CDR3 spans 14 residues. Original processing notes: How many nucleated cells were present was estimated from reference gene primer amplification. The repertoire was sequenced with immunoSEQ multiplex PCR; TCRdb's copy has only in-frame clones and lacks some. The DNA was the basis for D and trimming; V, J and clone size are from that table. Of 20,000 or so clones in the sample, about 89% were seen once. This clone was observed once. The sequence was collected from a human donor in a cohort sampled during active COVID-19. This sequence joins TRBV4-1 and TRBJ2-7; D unresolved. Sequencing used peripheral blood. CDR3 sequence reads: CASSQVTTSYEQYF. In nucleotides, the CDR3 is TGCGCCAGCAGCCAGGTTACGACTTCTTACGAGCAGTACTTC.